This TCR beta chain was found in a study of blood T cell repertoires in COVID-19. Generated by immunoSEQ multiplex PCR, the TCRdb table keeps only in-frame clones and is missing some. The sample holds 97,000 or so clones; about four fifths are singletons and the top ten take approximately 18%. V shed 6 bases and J shed 0 bases, with 21 bases lying between them. Germline assignment: CDR1 SNHLY and CDR2 FYNNEI. The CDR3 sequence is 18 residues long. The source of this sequence is a man older than 75 with acute or convalescent COVID-19. The specimen sequenced was peripheral blood. The genes are TRBV2 and TRBJ1-3, with a weak D call TRBD1 (6 bases). The CDR3 is CASRTGSQVALSGNTIYF. The CDR3 DNA sequence: TGTGCCAGCAGGACAGGCTCCCAAGTGGCTCTCTCTGGAAACACCATATATTTT.